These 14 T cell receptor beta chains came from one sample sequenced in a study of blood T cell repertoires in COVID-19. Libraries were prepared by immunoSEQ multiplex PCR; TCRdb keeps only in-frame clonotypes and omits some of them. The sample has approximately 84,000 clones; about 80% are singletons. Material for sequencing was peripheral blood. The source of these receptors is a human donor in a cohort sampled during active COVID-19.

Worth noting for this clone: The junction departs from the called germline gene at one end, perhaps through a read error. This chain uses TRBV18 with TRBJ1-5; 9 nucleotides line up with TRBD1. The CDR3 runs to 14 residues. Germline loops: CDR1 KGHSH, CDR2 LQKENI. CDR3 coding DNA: TGTGCCAGCGCACCGGGACAGGGTACCCAGCCCCAGCATTTT. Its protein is CASAPGQGTQPQHF.

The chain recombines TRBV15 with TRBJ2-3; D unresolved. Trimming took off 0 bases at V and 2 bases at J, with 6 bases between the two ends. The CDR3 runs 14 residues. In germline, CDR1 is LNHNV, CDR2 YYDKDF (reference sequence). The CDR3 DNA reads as TGTGCCACCAGCAGAGAACAGACCACAGATACGCAGTATTTT. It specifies CATSREQTTDTQYF. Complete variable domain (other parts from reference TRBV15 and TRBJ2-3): DAMVIQNPRYQVTQFGKPVTLSCSQTLNHNVMYWYQQKSSQAPKLLFHYYDKDFNNEADTPDNFQSRRPNTSFCFLDIRSPGLGDTAMYLCATSREQTTDTQYFGPGTRLTVL.

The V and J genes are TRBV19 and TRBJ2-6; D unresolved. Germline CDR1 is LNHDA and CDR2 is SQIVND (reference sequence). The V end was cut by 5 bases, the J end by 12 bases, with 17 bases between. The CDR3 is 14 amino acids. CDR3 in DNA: TGTGCCAGTAGTTCGTTGAAGCTGAAACCCGTCCTGACTTTC. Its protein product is CASSSLKLKPVLTF.

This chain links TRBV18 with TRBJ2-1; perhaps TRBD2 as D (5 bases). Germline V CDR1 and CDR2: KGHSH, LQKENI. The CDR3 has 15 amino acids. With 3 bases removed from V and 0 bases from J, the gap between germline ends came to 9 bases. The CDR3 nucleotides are TGTGCCAGCTCACCGGACTTATACTCCTACAATGAGCAGTTCTTC. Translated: CASSPDLYSYNEQFF. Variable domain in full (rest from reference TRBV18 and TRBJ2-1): NAGVMQNPRHLVRRRGQEARLRCSPMKGHSHVYWYRQLPEEGLKFMVYLQKENIIDESGMPKERFSAEFPKEGPSILRIQQVVRGDSAAYFCASSPDLYSYNEQFFGPGTRLTVL.

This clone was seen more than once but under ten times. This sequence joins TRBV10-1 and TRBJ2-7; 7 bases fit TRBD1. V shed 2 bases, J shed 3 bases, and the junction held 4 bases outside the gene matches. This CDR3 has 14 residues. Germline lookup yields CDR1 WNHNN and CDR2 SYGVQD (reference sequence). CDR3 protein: CASSESQGDYEQYF. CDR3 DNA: TGCGCCAGCAGTGAGAGCCAGGGGGACTACGAGCAGTACTTC.

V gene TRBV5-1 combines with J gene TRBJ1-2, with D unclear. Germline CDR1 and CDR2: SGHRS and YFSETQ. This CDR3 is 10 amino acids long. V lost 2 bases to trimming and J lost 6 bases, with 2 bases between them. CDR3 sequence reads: CASSFNGYTF. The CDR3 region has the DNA TGCGCCAGCAGCTTCAATGGCTACACCTTC.

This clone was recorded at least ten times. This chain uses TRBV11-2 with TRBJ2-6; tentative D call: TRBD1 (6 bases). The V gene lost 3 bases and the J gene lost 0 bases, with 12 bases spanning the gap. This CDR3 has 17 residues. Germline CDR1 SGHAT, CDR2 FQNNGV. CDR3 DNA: TGTGCCAGCAGCTTGCAGGGGTGGAGCTCTGGGGCCAACGTCCTGACTTTC. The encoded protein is CASSLQGWSSGANVLTF.

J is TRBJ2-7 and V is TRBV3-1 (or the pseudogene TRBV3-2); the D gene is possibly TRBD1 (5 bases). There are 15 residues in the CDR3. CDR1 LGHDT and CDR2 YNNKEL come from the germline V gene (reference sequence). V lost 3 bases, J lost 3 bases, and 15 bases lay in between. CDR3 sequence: CASSHIRGSYYEQYF. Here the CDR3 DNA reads TGTGCCAGCAGCCATATTAGGGGTAGTTACTACGAGCAGTACTTC.

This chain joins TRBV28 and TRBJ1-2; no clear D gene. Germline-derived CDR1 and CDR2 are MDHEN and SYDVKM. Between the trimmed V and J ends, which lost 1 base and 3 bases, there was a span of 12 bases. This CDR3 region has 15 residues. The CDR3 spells CASSLLGRGHYGYTF. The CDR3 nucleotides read TGTGCCAGCAGTTTATTGGGTCGAGGGCACTATGGCTACACCTTC.

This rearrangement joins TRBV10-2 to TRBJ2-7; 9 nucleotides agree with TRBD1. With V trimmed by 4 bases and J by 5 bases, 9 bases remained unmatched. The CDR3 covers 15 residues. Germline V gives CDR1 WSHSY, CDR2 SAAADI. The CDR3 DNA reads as TGCGCCAGCAGTGGGTCCGGGACAGGGTCCCACGAGCAGTACTTC. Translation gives CASSGSGTGSHEQYF.

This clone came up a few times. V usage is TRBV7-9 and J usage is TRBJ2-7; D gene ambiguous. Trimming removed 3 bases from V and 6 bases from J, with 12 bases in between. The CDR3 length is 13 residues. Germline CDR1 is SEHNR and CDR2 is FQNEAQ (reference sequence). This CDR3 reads CASSFISAREQYF. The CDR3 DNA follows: TGTGCCAGCAGCTTTATAAGCGCCCGCGAGCAGTACTTC.

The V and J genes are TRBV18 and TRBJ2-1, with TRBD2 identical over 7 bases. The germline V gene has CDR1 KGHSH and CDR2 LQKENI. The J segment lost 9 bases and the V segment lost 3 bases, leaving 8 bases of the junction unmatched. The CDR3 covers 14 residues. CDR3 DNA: TGTGCCAGCTCACCTCCAGCGGGGTCCCCTGAGCAGTTCTTC. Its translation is CASSPPAGSPEQFF.

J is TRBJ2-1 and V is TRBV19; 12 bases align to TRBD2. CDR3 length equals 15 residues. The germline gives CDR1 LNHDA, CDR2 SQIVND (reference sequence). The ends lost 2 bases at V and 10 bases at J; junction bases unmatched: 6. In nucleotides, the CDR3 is TGTGCCAGTAGTATATCTAGCGGGAGGGCAAGGGAGCAGTTCTTC. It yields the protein CASSISSGRAREQFF.

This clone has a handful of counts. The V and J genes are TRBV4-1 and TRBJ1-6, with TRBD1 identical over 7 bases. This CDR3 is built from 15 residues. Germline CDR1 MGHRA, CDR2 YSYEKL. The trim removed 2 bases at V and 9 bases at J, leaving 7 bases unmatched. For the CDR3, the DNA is TGCGCCAGCAGCCAAAGGGACAGAGACGGTTCACCCCTCCACTTT. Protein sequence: CASSQRDRDGSPLHF.